This entry features one TCR beta chain sequence. Its antigen is undetermined. This sample is part of a study of T cell responses to AZD1222 COVID-19 vaccine. Assay used: immunoSEQ multiplex PCR; TCRdb lists only in-frame clones, some missing. The sample holds some 140,000 clones, roughly 93% seen once. Study-wide results and limits: Within unmutated variant regions lay the reported targets of nearly half of spike-specific TCRs.

The CDR3 loop spans 13 amino acids. Germline lookup yields CDR1 SQVTM and CDR2 ANQGSEA. The V gene lost 7 bases and the J gene lost 0 bases, with 12 bases spanning the gap. This rearrangement joins TRBV29-1 to TRBJ1-2; the D gene is possibly TRBD1 (5 bases). This sample comprised peripheral blood, obtained on day 0 of AZD1222 vaccination. This receptor was taken from an adult in good health. The CDR3 DNA reads as TGCAGCGACGAGAGAGGGGCTAACTATGGCTACACCTTC. Protein: CSDERGANYGYTF.